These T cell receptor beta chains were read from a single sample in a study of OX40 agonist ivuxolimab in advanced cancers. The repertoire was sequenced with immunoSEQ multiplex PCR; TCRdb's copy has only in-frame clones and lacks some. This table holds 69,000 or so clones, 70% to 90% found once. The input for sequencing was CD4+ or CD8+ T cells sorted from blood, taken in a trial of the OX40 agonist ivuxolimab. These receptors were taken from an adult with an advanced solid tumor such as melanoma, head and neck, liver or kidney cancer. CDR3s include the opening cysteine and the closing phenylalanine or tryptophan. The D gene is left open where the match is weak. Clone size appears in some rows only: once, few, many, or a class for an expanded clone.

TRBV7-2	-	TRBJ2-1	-	CASSWSGGLGNEQFF	TGTGCCAGCAGCTGGAGCGGTGGCCTAGGGAATGAGCAGTTCTTC
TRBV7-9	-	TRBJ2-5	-	CASSRGAQETQYF	TGTGCCAGCAGCCGCGGTGCACAAGAGACCCAGTACTTC
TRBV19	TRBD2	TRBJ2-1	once	CASSILAGGNEQFF	TGTGCCAGTAGTATCCTAGCGGGGGGTAATGAGCAGTTCTTC
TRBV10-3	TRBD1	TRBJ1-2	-	CAISVDRDYGYTF	TGTGCCATCAGTGTGGACAGGGACTATGGCTACACCTTC
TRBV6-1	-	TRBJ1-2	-	CASSVRRFYGYTF	TGTGCCAGCAGTGTAAGACGTTTCTATGGCTACACCTTC
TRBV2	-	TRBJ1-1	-	CASSEYWTNTEAFF	TGTGCCAGCAGTGAATACTGGACGAACACTGAAGCTTTCTTT
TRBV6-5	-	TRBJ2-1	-	CASSYQPRYLYNEQFF	TGTGCCAGCAGTTATCAGCCCCGGTACCTCTACAATGAGCAGTTCTTC
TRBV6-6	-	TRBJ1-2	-	CASSYPEQGGNYGYTF	TGTGCCAGCAGTTACCCCGAACAGGGCGGGAACTATGGCTACACCTTC
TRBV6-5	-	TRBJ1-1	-	CASSYSRTNTEAFF	TGTGCCAGCAGTTACTCTCGTACGAACACTGAAGCTTTCTTT
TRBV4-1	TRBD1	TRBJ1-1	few	CASSPSAGGTEAFF	TGCGCCAGCAGCCCGAGTGCAGGGGGCACTGAAGCTTTCTTT
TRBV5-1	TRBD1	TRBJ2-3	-	CASSKLSTGDTQYF	TGCGCCAGCAGCAAACTTTCGACAGGGGATACGCAGTATTTT
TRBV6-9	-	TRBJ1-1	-	CASSSKGTEAFF	TGTGCCAGCAGTTCGAAGGGAACTGAAGCTTTCTTT
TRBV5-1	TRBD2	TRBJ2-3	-	CASSLGSGGPTDTQYF	TGCGCCAGCAGCTTGGGAAGCGGGGGACCCACAGATACGCAGTATTTT
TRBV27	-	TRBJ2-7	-	CASSLGRGSYEQYF	TGTGCCAGCAGTTTGGGGCGCGGGTCCTACGAGCAGTACTTC
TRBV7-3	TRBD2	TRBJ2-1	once	CASSATGTSGYNEQFF	TGTGCCAGCAGCGCGACCGGGACTAGCGGGTACAATGAGCAGTTCTTC
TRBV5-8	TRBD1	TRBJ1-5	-	CASSLQGDPINQPQHF	TGTGCCAGCAGCTTGCAGGGGGACCCCATTAATCAGCCCCAGCATTTT
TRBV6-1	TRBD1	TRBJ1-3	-	CATLYRGENTIYF	TGTGCCACTCTTTACAGGGGTGAAAACACCATATATTTT
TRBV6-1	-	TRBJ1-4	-	CASSEIRGLDEKLFF	TGTGCCAGCAGTGAAATCCGAGGGTTGGATGAAAAACTGTTTTTT
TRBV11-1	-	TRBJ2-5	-	CASTRQGPGTQYF	TGTGCCAGCACCCGGCAGGGCCCGGGGACCCAGTACTTC
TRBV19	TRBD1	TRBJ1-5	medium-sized	CASSPGQGGQPQHF	TGTGCCAGTAGTCCGGGACAGGGTGGTCAGCCCCAGCATTTT
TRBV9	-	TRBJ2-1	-	CASRANNEQFF	TGTGCCAGCAGGGCTAACAATGAGCAGTTCTTC
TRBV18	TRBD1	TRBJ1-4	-	CASSRYRDRDEKLFF	TGTGCCAGCTCACGATACCGGGACAGGGATGAAAAACTGTTTTTT
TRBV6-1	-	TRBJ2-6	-	CASSPGRAGANVLTF	TGTGCCAGCAGTCCCGGCAGGGCTGGGGCCAACGTCCTGACTTTC
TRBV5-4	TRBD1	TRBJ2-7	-	CASSSPTGSSYEQYF	TGTGCCAGCAGCTCCCCGACAGGGAGCTCCTACGAGCAGTACTTC
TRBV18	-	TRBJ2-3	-	CASSSTASTDTQYF	TGTGCCAGCTCATCGACAGCATCCACAGATACGCAGTATTTT
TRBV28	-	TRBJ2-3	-	CASSSRGRPTDTQYF	TGTGCCAGCAGTTCTAGGGGGAGACCCACAGATACGCAGTATTTT
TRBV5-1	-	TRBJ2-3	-	CASRDPGGTDTQYF	TGCGCCAGCAGAGACCCAGGGGGCACAGATACGCAGTATTTT
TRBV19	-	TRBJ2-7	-	CASSIGYSSYEQYF	TGTGCCAGTAGTATAGGGTATTCCTCCTACGAGCAGTACTTC
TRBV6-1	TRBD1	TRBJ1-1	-	CASKLTGYNTEAFF	TGTGCCAGCAAATTGACAGGGTATAACACTGAAGCTTTCTTT
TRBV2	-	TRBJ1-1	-	CASNLRDTHTEAFF	TGTGCCAGCAACCTCCGGGACACACACACTGAAGCTTTCTTT
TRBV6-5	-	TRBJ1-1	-	CASSYQPGTYTEAFF	TGTGCCAGCAGTTACCAACCGGGTACCTACACTGAAGCTTTCTTT
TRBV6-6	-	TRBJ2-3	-	CASRDPGATDTQYF	TGTGCCAGCAGGGACCCCGGGGCCACAGATACGCAGTATTTT
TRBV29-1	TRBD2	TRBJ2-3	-	CSVVAGGLPDTQYF	TGCAGCGTTGTAGCGGGGGGCCTGCCAGATACGCAGTATTTT
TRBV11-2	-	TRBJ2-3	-	CASSPGLTDTQYF	TGTGCCAGCAGCCCCGGGCTCACAGATACGCAGTATTTT
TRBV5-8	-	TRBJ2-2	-	CASSRRTGELFF	TGTGCCAGCAGCAGGCGAACCGGGGAGCTGTTTTTT
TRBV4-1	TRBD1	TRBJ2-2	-	CASSRDRGAGELFF	TGCGCCAGCAGCCGAGACAGGGGGGCCGGGGAGCTGTTTTTT
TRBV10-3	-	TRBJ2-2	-	CAIGEQYTGELFF	TGTGCCATCGGTGAACAGTACACCGGGGAGCTGTTTTTT
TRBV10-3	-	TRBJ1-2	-	CAISESPAHRSYGYTF	TGTGCCATCAGTGAGTCCCCGGCCCATAGAAGCTATGGCTACACCTTC
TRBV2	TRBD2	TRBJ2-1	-	CASRRDRTSGGAFRDEQFF	TGTGCCAGCAGGAGGGACCGTACTAGCGGGGGGGCCTTCCGGGATGAGCAGTTCTTC
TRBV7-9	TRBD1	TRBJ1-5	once	CASSSGTGNQPQHF	TGTGCCAGCAGCTCCGGGACAGGGAATCAGCCCCAGCATTTT
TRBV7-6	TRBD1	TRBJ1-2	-	CASSPFEGQGNGYTF	TGTGCCAGCAGCCCATTCGAGGGACAGGGAAACGGCTACACCTTC
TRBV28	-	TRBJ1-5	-	CASTLRGGGGNQPQHF	TGTGCCAGCACCTTACGTGGGGGAGGGGGTAATCAGCCCCAGCATTTT
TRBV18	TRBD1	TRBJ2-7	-	CASSPTRTGDTYEQYF	TGTGCCAGCTCACCAACCAGGACAGGGGATACCTACGAGCAGTACTTC
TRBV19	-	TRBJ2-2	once	CASSIGERGWAGELFF	TGTGCCAGTAGTATAGGAGAAAGGGGATGGGCCGGGGAGCTGTTTTTT
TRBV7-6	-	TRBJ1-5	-	CASSLGVGNQPQHF	TGTGCCAGCAGCTTGGGGGTCGGAAATCAGCCCCAGCATTTT
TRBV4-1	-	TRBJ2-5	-	CASSQDRGTGQETQYF	TGCGCCAGCAGCCAAGATCGCGGGACGGGTCAAGAGACCCAGTACTTC
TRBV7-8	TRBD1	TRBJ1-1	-	CASSREGAGNTEAFF	TGTGCCAGCAGCAGGGAGGGGGCGGGGAACACTGAAGCTTTCTTT
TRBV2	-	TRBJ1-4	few	CASSEDPAGSEKLFF	TGTGCCAGCAGTGAAGACCCAGCCGGGAGTGAAAAACTGTTTTTT
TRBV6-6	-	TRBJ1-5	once	CASSYSTGSNQPQHF	TGTGCCAGCAGTTACTCGACGGGCAGCAATCAGCCCCAGCATTTT
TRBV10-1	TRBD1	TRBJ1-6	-	CAPGRPEGGDLYYNSPLHF	TGCGCCCCAGGTCGTCCGGAAGGGGGCGATCTTTACTATAATTCACCCCTCCACTTT
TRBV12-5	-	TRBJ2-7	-	CASGLRSGSEQYF	TGTGCTAGTGGTTTAAGGTCAGGAAGCGAGCAGTACTTC
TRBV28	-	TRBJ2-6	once	CASSFFAGNSGANVLTF	TGTGCCAGCAGTTTTTTTGCAGGGAACTCTGGGGCCAACGTCCTGACTTTC
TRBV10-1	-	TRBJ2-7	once	CASSESGRGKYEQYF	TGCGCCAGCAGTGAGTCGGGCAGGGGAAAGTACGAGCAGTACTTC
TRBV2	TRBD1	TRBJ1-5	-	CASRTGSNQPQHF	TGTGCCAGCCGGACAGGGAGCAATCAGCCCCAGCATTTT